These 5 T cell receptor beta chains were all obtained from the same sample, sequenced in a study of T-cell reconstitution after alpha-beta-depleted transplantation in children. The authors prepared the TCRbeta library with unique molecular identifiers. TCRdb redid the calling of the PCR reads with MiXCR, one entry per CDR3 protein. The sample has fewer than 750,000 distinct CDR3 sequences, roughly 23% seen once; the top ten hold over 12%. Here the sequenced sample was PBMCs, mostly from graft donor cells, taken 360 days after TCRalphabeta/CD19-depleted stem cell transplant. These receptors all stem from a boy in the first two years of life who had a stem cell transplant for acute myeloid leukemia, so the T cells may come from the graft donor.

The chain couples TRBV10-3 to TRBJ1-1; no reliable D call. From germline, CDR1 is ENHRY and CDR2 SYGVKD. The CDR3 length is 13 residues. The ends were cut back, 4 bases at V and 2 bases at J, with 8 bases in the middle. The CDR3, as DNA: TGTGCCATCAGTGGACGGATCAACACTGAAGCTTTCTTT. Translated, it gives CAISGRINTEAFF.

A single count supports this clonotype. The chain has TRBV3-1 and TRBJ2-3; TRBD2 matches at 12 bases. Germline V gene sequence: CDR1 LGHDT, CDR2 YNNKEL (reference sequence). The CDR3 sequence is 16 residues long. V shed 1 base and J 5 bases; nucleotides not matched to a gene: 4. CDR3 in DNA: TGTGCCAGCAGCCAAGGTCTAGCGGGGGGGGTAGATACGCAGTATTTT. Translating it yields CASSQGLAGGVDTQYF.

This clonotype was counted between two and nine times. The CDR3 protein is CSARWRGDYNEQFF. CDR3 nucleotide sequence: TGCAGTGCTAGGTGGAGGGGGGACTACAATGAGCAGTTCTTC. This chain links TRBV20-1 with TRBJ2-1; D is tentatively TRBD1 or TRBD2 (6 bases each). CDR3 length equals 14 residues. V gave up 3 bases and J gave up 3 bases, with 12 bases separating them. Germline CDR1 DFQATT, CDR2 SNEGSKA (reference sequence).

The chain couples TRBV29-1 to TRBJ2-1; D tentatively fits TRBD1 or TRBD2 (6 bases each). CDR1 is SQVTM, CDR2 ANQGSEA, per germline. This CDR3 spans 13 amino acids. V lost 8 bases and J 7 bases, leaving 18 bases between the germline ends. The CDR3 nucleotides read TGCAGCCCTACCACAGGAGGGGGGAATGAGCAGTTCTTC. This encodes CSPTTGGGNEQFF.

The table lists this clonotype with many counts. The CDR3 DNA is TGTGCCAGCAGCCCCTCCGGGACAGGTTACAATGAGCAGTTCTTC. Amino acid sequence: CASSPSGTGYNEQFF. This rearrangement joins TRBV14 to TRBJ2-1, with 8 positions matching TRBD1. Germline CDR1 reads SGHDN; CDR2 reads FVKESK. This CDR3 has 15 residues. Unmatched junction bases numbered 6, after V lost 4 bases and J lost 4 bases.